The rows below give T cell receptor beta chains drawn from one sample of a study of T cell repertoires in cytomegalovirus infection. TCRdb re-called the reads through MiXCR, storing one row per CDR3 protein. The sample lists some 270,000 distinct CDR3 sequences, less than 25% occurring once. These TCRs' antigens remain unknown. The specimen was cultured PBMCs, collected from culture after CMV antigen stimulation. The receptors here all came from a human donor in good health (CMV status not recorded). Some clones in this sample may be carry-over from other donors' samples. The CDR3 runs from the conserved cysteine through the conserved F or W. Each record gives: V gene, J gene, D gene, clone size, CDR3 DNA, CDR3 protein. D genes are given only for firm matches. A clone size is listed for some rows: how often the clone was seen (once, few, many), or a class if it is expanded.

>TRBV6-1|TRBJ1-1|TRBD1|.
TGTGCCAGCAGTAACGGACAGGTTGAAGCTTTCTTT
CASSNGQVEAFF
>TRBV5-4|TRBJ2-1|TRBD2|.
TGTGCCAGCAGCCTCATGGGACTAGCGGCGGTGGATGAGCAGTTCTTC
CASSLMGLAAVDEQFF
>TRBV5-4|TRBJ2-3|.|many
TGTGCCAGCAGCTTGGGGGGGACTTCTCCGGGGGCAGATACGCAGTATTTT
CASSLGGTSPGADTQYF
>TRBV7-3|TRBJ2-7|.|few
TGTGCCAGCAGCTTACAGGGGTCGGCATCCTACGAGCAGTACTTC
CASSLQGSASYEQYF
>TRBV18|TRBJ2-7|TRBD1|.
TGTGCCAGCTCACCGCGGGACAGGGGGACCTACGAGCAGTACTTC
CASSPRDRGTYEQYF
>TRBV9|TRBJ2-2|.|.
TGTGCCAGCAGCGTAGTTGGCGGGCCCTCCGGGGAGCTGTTTTTT
CASSVVGGPSGELFF
>TRBV7-2|TRBJ2-3|TRBD2|many
TGTGCCAGCAGCCTTTCTAGCGGGAGAACAGATACGCAGTATTTT
CASSLSSGRTDTQYF
>TRBV6-5|TRBJ1-5|.|few
TGTGCCAGCGGTGAGGGGATGAGGCAGCCCCAGCATTTT
CASGEGMRQPQHF
>TRBV20-1|TRBJ2-7|TRBD2|.
TGCAGCTCAGTAGCGGGAATGTACGAGCAGTACTTC
CSSVAGMYEQYF
>TRBV5-1|TRBJ2-3|TRBD2|few
TGCGCCAGCAGCTTGGAAGCGGGAGGCCACACAGATACGCAGTATTTT
CASSLEAGGHTDTQYF
>TRBV6-5|TRBJ2-7|.|few
TGTGCCAGCAGTGGGAGGACCGAGCAGTACTTC
CASSGRTEQYF
>TRBV27|TRBJ2-5|TRBD2|many
TGTGCCAGTTCGCCTCTTGAGCGGGATGTAGAGACCCAGTACTTC
CASSPLERDVETQYF
>TRBV3-1|TRBJ2-3|.|.
TGTGCCAGCAGCCAAGGCATGGGTGGAGATACGCAGTATTTT
CASSQGMGGDTQYF
>TRBV27|TRBJ1-1|TRBD1|many
TGTGCCAGCAGTTTAATAGACAGGGTGGGCACTGAAGCTTTCTTT
CASSLIDRVGTEAFF
>TRBV29-1|TRBJ2-2|TRBD2|.
TGCAGCGCTCTCCAGCCGGGACTAGCGGACACCGGGGAGCTGTTTTTT
CSALQPGLADTGELFF
>TRBV4-3|TRBJ2-4|TRBD2|few
TGCGCCAGCAGCCCTCTAGCGGGAGGAATCAAAAACATTCAGTACTTC
CASSPLAGGIKNIQYF
>TRBV7-9|TRBJ1-2|.|many
TGTGCCATACCAGGGTTGGACTATGGCTACACCTTC
CAIPGLDYGYTF
>TRBV2|TRBJ2-1|TRBD1|.
TGTGCCAGCACCGGGACAGACAATGAGCAGTTCTTC
CASTGTDNEQFF
>TRBV27|TRBJ2-5|.|few
TGTGCCAGCAGTCGACCCCGGGAGACCCAGTACTTC
CASSRPRETQYF
>TRBV5-1|TRBJ2-1|.|.
TGCGCCAGCAGCCCTCCTGTTGGGCAGACATACAATGAGCAGTTCTTC
CASSPPVGQTYNEQFF
>TRBV7-2|TRBJ1-1|TRBD1|few
TGTGCCAGTAAAGACAGGGCGAACACTGAAGCTTTCTTT
CASKDRANTEAFF
>TRBV19|TRBJ2-4|.|few
TGTGCCAGTAGTAGGGGTAAGGTGAGTGAGGCCCACGGGGACATTCAGTACTTC
CASSRGKVSEAHGDIQYF
>TRBV12-3/TRBV12-4|TRBJ2-3|TRBD1|.
TGTGCCAGCAGTTTGGGACAGAGTCCAGATACGCAGTATTTT
CASSLGQSPDTQYF
>TRBV9|TRBJ2-4|.|.
TGTGCCAGCAGCGGAATGGCCCAAAACATTCAGTACTTC
CASSGMAQNIQYF
>TRBV10-3|TRBJ2-1|.|.
TGTGCCATCAGTGAATCCGGATCCCCTCTTCTTTACAATGAGCAGTTCTTC
CAISESGSPLLYNEQFF
>TRBV20-1|TRBJ2-1|.|.
TGCAGTGCCGTACCCCAGGCGGGGAACAATGAGCAGTTCTTC
CSAVPQAGNNEQFF
>TRBV19|TRBJ1-5|TRBD1|.
TGTGCCAGTAGTGCCTTAGGGACAGGGTCAGGCAATCAGCCCCAGCATTTT
CASSALGTGSGNQPQHF
>TRBV7-2|TRBJ1-6|TRBD1|once
TGTGCCAGCAGCTCCCAGGGGGCTGGTTCACCCCTCCACTTT
CASSSQGAGSPLHF
>TRBV6-2/TRBV6-3|TRBJ2-1|.|.
TGTGCCAGCAGCTTTACCTCTACTAGCCAGAGCTCCTACAATGAGCAGTTCTTC
CASSFTSTSQSSYNEQFF
>TRBV29-1|TRBJ2-1|.|once
TGCAGCGTTGAAAGCCCCCGACGGGCGGAAAGCTCCTACAATGAGCAGTTCTTC
CSVESPRRAESSYNEQFF
>TRBV12-3/TRBV12-4|TRBJ2-3|.|.
TGTGCCAGCAGTTTTGCCGGGTCTAGGGATACGCAGTATTTT
CASSFAGSRDTQYF
>TRBV15|TRBJ2-5|TRBD2|.
TGTGCCACCAGCGTATCCGGGACTAGCTCACGAGAGACCCAGTACTTC
CATSVSGTSSRETQYF
>TRBV7-9|TRBJ1-2|.|.
TGTGCCAGCAGCCTGGACACCTATGGCTACACCTTC
CASSLDTYGYTF
>TRBV7-2|TRBJ2-1|TRBD2|.
TGTGCCAGCAGCTGGATAGCGGGAGGGCTTAATGAGCAGTTCTTC
CASSWIAGGLNEQFF
>TRBV27|TRBJ2-5|.|.
TGTGCCAGCAGTTTATTCGCCAGGGGTTACCAAGAGACCCAGTACTTC
CASSLFARGYQETQYF
>TRBV7-6|TRBJ2-2|.|.
TGTGCCAGCAGCTTAGCGCCAGCGAACACCGGGGAGCTGTTTTTT
CASSLAPANTGELFF
>TRBV18|TRBJ1-5|TRBD1|few
TGTGCCAGCTCAAGTCGGGACAGGTCTCTTGGAGCCCAGCATTTT
CASSSRDRSLGAQHF
>TRBV7-2|TRBJ2-7|.|many
TGTGCCAGCAGCTTAGCAGGGGCCACCTACGAGCAGTACTTC
CASSLAGATYEQYF